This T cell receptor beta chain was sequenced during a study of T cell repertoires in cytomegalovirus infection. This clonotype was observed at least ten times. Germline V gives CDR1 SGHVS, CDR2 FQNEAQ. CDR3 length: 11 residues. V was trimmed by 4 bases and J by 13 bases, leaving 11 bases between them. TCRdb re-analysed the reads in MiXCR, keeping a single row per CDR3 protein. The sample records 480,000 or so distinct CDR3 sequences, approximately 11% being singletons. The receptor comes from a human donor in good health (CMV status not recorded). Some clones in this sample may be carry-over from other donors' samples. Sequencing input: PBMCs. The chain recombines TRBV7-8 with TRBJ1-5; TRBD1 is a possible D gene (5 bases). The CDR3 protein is CASSSAGFQHF. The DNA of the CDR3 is TGTGCCAGCAGCTCCGCAGGGTTTCAGCATTTT.